Below are 6 T cell receptor beta chains sequenced from a single sample in a study of T cells of healthy individuals. MiXCR was run by TCRdb on the 5' RACE reads, yielding one entry per CDR3 protein. The table has 41,000 or so distinct CDR3 sequences, more than 4.5% seen once. These receptors all stem from a human donor in good health.

Many counts were recorded for this clonotype. This chain joins TRBV16 and TRBJ2-6; tentative D call: TRBD1 (6 bases). V was trimmed by 2 bases and J by 9 bases, leaving 14 bases between them. This CDR3 is built from 15 residues. Germline V gene data show CDR1 as KGHSY and CDR2 as FQNENV. The CDR3 sequence: CASSQREGGVNVLTF. CDR3 nucleotides: TGTGCCAGCAGCCAAAGGGAAGGGGGAGTCAACGTCCTGACTTTC. The full variable domain, its missing parts supplied by reference TRBV16 and TRBJ2-6, is GEEVAQTPKHLVRGEGQKAKLYCAPIKGHSYVFWYQQVLKNEFKFLISFQNENVFDETGMPKERFSAKCLPNSPCSLEIQATKLEDSAVYFCASSQREGGVNVLTFGAGSRLTVL.

The rearrangement joins TRBV18 to TRBJ2-3; D gene ambiguous. This CDR3 has 16 amino acids. Germline CDR1 KGHSH, CDR2 LQKENI. The germline V and J ends were trimmed by 3 bases and 1 base, with 14 bases remaining between them. CDR3 DNA: TGTGCCAGCTCACCTGCTAGGCACGAGGGCACAGATACGCAGTATTTT. This translates into CASSPARHEGTDTQYF. Using reference TRBV18 and TRBJ2-3 for the parts outside the CDR3, the full variable domain is NAGVMQNPRHLVRRRGQEARLRCSPMKGHSHVYWYRQLPEEGLKFMVYLQKENIIDESGMPKERFSAEFPKEGPSILRIQQVVRGDSAAYFCASSPARHEGTDTQYFGPGTRLTVL.

This clonotype was observed many times. The chain links TRBV7-2 to TRBJ2-5; no definite D call. This CDR3 spans 16 amino acids. Trimming removed 6 bases at V and 4 bases at J, with 21 bases between. Germline V CDR1 and CDR2: SGHTA, FQGNSA. CDR3 amino acids: CASSSPPDGPAETQYF. In DNA, the CDR3 is TGTGCCAGCAGTTCTCCTCCGGACGGCCCGGCAGAGACCCAGTACTTC.

Ten or more counts support this clonotype. V usage is TRBV7-2 and J usage is TRBJ2-7; 8 bases match TRBD2. V gave up 2 bases and J gave up 4 bases; unmatched junction bases: 7. The CDR3 totals 15 residues. Germline CDR1 is SGHTA and CDR2 is FQGNSA. The CDR3 nucleotides are TGTGCCAGCAGCTTAATAATAGCGGGGCGGTACGAGCAGTACTTC. It is translated as CASSLIIAGRYEQYF.

This clonotype occurred many times. The V gene is TRBV11-2, the J gene TRBJ2-7; tentatively, D is TRBD2 (6 bases). The CDR3 covers 17 residues. The V gene lost 3 bases and the J gene lost 4 bases, with 22 bases spanning the gap. Germline CDR1 is SGHAT and CDR2 is FQNNGV. CDR3 protein: CASSFRSTAGRGYEQYF. CDR3 in DNA: TGTGCCAGCAGCTTCCGATCTACGGCGGGAAGAGGTTACGAGCAGTACTTC.

Comments on this clonotype: Given a much more abundant clone one base away, this may be a read error. V is TRBV2 and J is TRBJ2-1; D might be TRBD1 (6 bases). CDR3 length equals 15 residues. CDR1 and CDR2 (germline): SNHLY, FYNNEI. CDR3 amino acids: CASSESTGIENERFF. The CDR3 region has the DNA TGTGCCAGCAGTGAGTCCACAGGGATTGAGAATGAGCGGTTCTTC.